The 23 T cell receptor beta chains below all came from one sample that was sequenced in a study of blood T cells in healthy people across ages. PCR was performed a second time for roughly 7 to 12 cycles using a sample-barcoded 5' primer and a J-beta primer mix. Each CDR3 protein is one row after TCRdb ran MiXCR on the 5' RACE reads. The sample records about 1.4 million distinct CDR3 sequences, around 55% being singletons. Sequenced material: blood. The receptors were sampled from a man between 18 and 29 years old in good health.

CDR3 nucleotide sequence: TGCAGCGTTCTGGACGGGGGCAGTGAAGCTTTCTTT. Translated: CSVLDGGSEAFF. The chain uses TRBV29-1 and TRBJ1-1; D is possibly TRBD1 (6 bases). Looked up from germline, CDR1 is SQVTM and CDR2 is ANQGSEA. V gave up 5 bases and J gave up 7 bases, with 14 bases separating them. CDR3 length: 12 amino acids. The variable domain in full, completed from reference TRBV29-1 and TRBJ1-1, reads SAVISQKPSRDICQRGTSLTIQCQVDSQVTMMFWYRQQPGQSLTLIATANQGSEATYESGFVIDKFPISRPNLTFSTLTVSNMSPEDSSIYLCSVLDGGSEAFFGQGTRLTVV.

CDR3 sequence: CASSLVPGDGSYEQYF. The CDR3 nucleotides are TGTGCCAGCAGCTTAGTCCCCGGAGACGGATCCTACGAGCAGTACTTC. The chain is built from TRBV11-2 and TRBJ2-7; D uncertain. The germline gives CDR1 SGHAT, CDR2 FQNNGV. Trimming removed 1 base from V and 1 base from J, with 14 bases in between. The CDR3 is 16 residues long. Variable domain in full (rest from reference TRBV11-2 and TRBJ2-7): EAGVAQSPRYKIIEKRQSVAFWCNPISGHATLYWYQQILGQGPKLLIQFQNNGVVDDSQLPKDRFSAERLKGVDSTLKIQPAKLEDSAVYLCASSLVPGDGSYEQYFGPGTRLTVT.

This chain links TRBV20-1 with TRBJ1-2; D unresolved. CDR3 length equals 13 residues. Germline CDR1 is DFQATT and CDR2 is SNEGSKA (reference sequence). Trimming pared 4 bases from V and 6 bases from J, leaving 15 bases between. Here the CDR3 reads CSANNRARNGYTF. CDR3 sequence (DNA): TGCAGTGCTAATAACAGAGCCCGGAATGGCTACACCTTC.

The CDR3 sequence is CASSATGYRHF. The CDR3 region has the DNA TGTGCCAGCAGTGCAACGGGCTATCGCCACTTT. The chain carries TRBV6-4 and TRBJ1-6, with no clear D. Per germline, CDR1 MRHNA and CDR2 SNTAGT. The V and J ends lost 4 bases and 18 bases respectively, with 13 bases between them. This CDR3 is 11 amino acids long.

The rearrangement links TRBV29-1 to TRBJ2-3, with D possibly matching TRBD1 (5 bases). The CDR3 totals 14 residues. V was pared by 7 bases and J by 0 bases, with 14 bases between. Germline values: CDR1 SQVTM, CDR2 ANQGSEA. The CDR3 region is CSAGWGPSTDTQYF. The DNA for the CDR3 is TGCAGCGCCGGCTGGGGCCCAAGCACAGATACGCAGTATTTT.

This clonotype was observed a few times. This chain uses TRBV29-1 with TRBJ2-5; 10 bases align to TRBD1. The end of the DNA aligns better with TRBJ2-7, so the J call may be wrong. This CDR3 is 12 amino acids long. Germline V gives CDR1 SQVTM, CDR2 ANQGSEA. The CDR3 sequence is CSGRTGGNEQYF. CDR3 sequence (DNA): TGCAGCGGAAGGACAGGGGGTAACGAGCAGTACTTC.

This clonotype has a handful of counts. V is TRBV6-5 and J is TRBJ1-4; a weak D match, TRBD1 (5 bases). Per the germline V gene, CDR1 is MNHEY and CDR2 is SVGAGI. Trimming took off 0 bases at V and 0 bases at J, with 14 bases between the two ends. The CDR3 has 18 amino acids. In nucleotides, the CDR3 is TGTGCCAGCAGTTACTCGCGACAGTCTAAGGCAACTAATGAAAAACTGTTTTTT. This gives the protein CASSYSRQSKATNEKLFF.

The V call is TRBV5-1, the J call TRBJ2-1; D is uncertain. The germline CDR1 and CDR2 sequences are SGHRS and YFSETQ. This CDR3 region has 13 residues. Trimming pared 6 bases from V and 0 bases from J, leaving 7 bases between. The CDR3 loop is CASNIDSYNEQFF. As DNA, the CDR3 is TGCGCCAGCAATATCGACTCCTACAATGAGCAGTTCTTC.

The chain joins TRBV20-1 to TRBJ1-1; TRBD1 matches at 8 bases. The CDR3 has 18 residues. Germline V gene sequence: CDR1 DFQATT, CDR2 SNEGSKA (reference sequence). The trim removed 0 bases at V and 1 base at J, leaving 13 bases unmatched. CDR3 bases: TGCAGTGCTAGAGATGGTAGGAGACAGGGGCCCCGGAACACTGAAGCTTTCTTT. It yields the protein CSARDGRRQGPRNTEAFF.

The chain recombines TRBV7-2 with TRBJ2-3, with a tentative D call TRBD2 (6 bases). Trimming removed 2 bases at V and 13 bases at J, with 25 bases between. Germline V gene sequence: CDR1 SGHTA, CDR2 FQGNSA. The CDR3 runs to 16 residues. The CDR3 loop is CASSLSRAGAGTTKYF. CDR3 DNA sequence: TGTGCCAGCAGCTTAAGCCGAGCTGGAGCGGGCACAACGAAGTATTTT.

The J gene is TRBJ2-1, the V gene TRBV4-1, with D possibly being TRBD1 (6 bases). V was shortened by 4 bases and J by 6 bases, with 22 bases between the two germline ends. The CDR3 extends over 17 amino acids. Germline loops: CDR1 MGHRA, CDR2 YSYEKL. CDR3 DNA: TGCGCCAGCAGCCTTTCGACCGGGACATTAAGGTTCAATGAGCAGTTCTTC. This codes for CASSLSTGTLRFNEQFF.

The V and J genes are TRBV4-1 and TRBJ1-1, with D uncertain. The V end lost 3 bases, the J end lost 5 bases, and 19 bases lay between the germline ends. The CDR3 covers 16 residues. CDR1 MGHRA and CDR2 YSYEKL come from the germline V gene. CDR3 bases: TGCGCCAGCAGCCAGGACCCGCCGGGCGGCCAGACTGAAGCTTTCTTT. The encoded protein is CASSQDPPGGQTEAFF.

The chain has TRBV7-9 and TRBJ2-1, with no clear D. This CDR3 has 12 amino acids. CDR1 and CDR2 from the germline V gene are SEHNR and FQNEAQ (reference sequence). V was trimmed by 0 bases and J by 6 bases, leaving 3 bases between them. The CDR3 coding sequence is TGTGCCAGCAGCTTAGCCATCAATGAGCAGTTCTTC. It specifies CASSLAINEQFF.

V and J are TRBV28 and TRBJ1-2; TRBD1 is a possible D gene (5 bases). Germline V gene data show CDR1 as MDHEN and CDR2 as SYDVKM. CDR3 length equals 14 residues. V lost 1 base and J lost 7, with 13 bases in between. The CDR3 sequence: CASSLSPGDRGYTF. The CDR3 region has the DNA TGTGCCAGCAGTTTATCCCCCGGGGACCGTGGCTACACCTTC.

V gene TRBV6-1 combines with J gene TRBJ2-3, with a possible D match to TRBD2 (6 bases). V shed 6 bases and J shed 0 bases, with 13 bases lying between them. Germline CDR1 and CDR2: MNHNS and SASEGT. The CDR3 has 15 amino acids. The CDR3 reads CASRGGHQSTDTQYF. The CDR3 DNA reads as TGTGCCAGCAGGGGAGGACACCAAAGCACAGATACGCAGTATTTT.

This clonotype showed up just once. The chain combines TRBV13 with TRBJ2-3, with 12 bases that match TRBD2. V shed 2 bases and J 4 bases; nucleotides not matched to a gene: 10. The length of the CDR3 is 18 residues. CDR1 is PRHDT and CDR2 is FYEKMQ in the germline V gene (reference sequence). The CDR3 protein is CASSLWASGGAVADTQYF. The CDR3 DNA reads TGTGCCAGCAGCTTATGGGCTAGCGGGGGGGCCGTAGCAGATACGCAGTATTTT.

V usage is TRBV27 and J usage is TRBJ2-1; either TRBD1 or TRBD2 may fit D (7 bases each). V lost 3 bases and J 6 bases, leaving 15 bases between the germline ends. The length of the CDR3 is 15 residues. CDR1 and CDR2 (germline): MNHEY, SMNVEV (reference sequence). In nucleotides, the CDR3 is TGTGCCAGCAGTTTTGCGGCAGGGGGGGGCAATGAGCAGTTCTTC. Its translation: CASSFAAGGGNEQFF.

CDR3 amino acids: CSLLTGGEEGYTF. CDR3 nucleotide sequence: TGCAGCCTATTGACAGGGGGCGAAGAAGGCTACACCTTC. The chain joins TRBV29-1 to TRBJ1-2; the match to TRBD1 covers 10 bases. This CDR3 is built from 13 residues. Germline V lookup: CDR1 SQVTM, CDR2 ANQGSEA. After removal of 8 bases from V and 8 bases from J, the junction contained 11 bases not matched to a gene.

Points on this clonotype: A much larger clone lies a single base off, so this may be a read error. The V gene is TRBV7-9, the J gene TRBJ2-5; D remains ambiguous. The V end was cut by 8 bases, the J end by 11 bases, with 12 bases between. Germline CDR1 reads SEHNR; CDR2 reads FQNEAQ (reference sequence). The CDR3 has 10 residues. CDR3 sequence reads: CASGINEQYF. DNA of the CDR3: TGTGCCAGCGGGATTAATGAGCAGTACTTC.

This clonotype was seen a single time. The gene calls are TRBV6-1 and TRBJ2-3; maybe TRBD2 (5 bases). From germline, CDR1 is MNHNS and CDR2 SASEGT. V was clipped by 0 bases and J by 8 bases, with 15 bases between them. The CDR3 is 15 residues long. CDR3 loop: CASSEASGRPRTQYF. In DNA, the CDR3 is TGTGCCAGCAGTGAAGCAAGCGGCCGACCCCGTACGCAGTATTTT.

This sequence joins TRBV12-3 or TRBV12-4 and TRBJ1-2, with 11 nucleotides matching TRBD1. This CDR3 has 15 amino acids. J gave up 4 bases and V 6 bases, and 7 bases lay outside the gene matches. DNA for the CDR3: TGTGCCAGCAGGGCCACGGGACAGGGGGGCTATGGCTACACCTTC. Translation: CASRATGQGGYGYTF.

The rearrangement uses TRBV27 and TRBJ2-2; the D is unclear. The V gene's germline CDR1 is MNHEY and CDR2 SMNVEV (reference sequence). The V gene lost 5 bases and the J gene lost 6 bases, with 10 bases spanning the gap. The CDR3 is 13 amino acids. CDR3 in amino acids: CASSVDQPGELFF. The CDR3 bases are TGTGCCAGCAGTGTGGATCAACCCGGGGAGCTGTTTTTT.

With respect to this clonotype: Mismatch with germline at one junction end may stem from a read error. The rearrangement joins TRBV6-5 to TRBJ2-4; maybe TRBD2 (5 bases). The CDR3 has 13 amino acids. Germline V gene data show CDR1 as MNHEY and CDR2 as SVGAGI. The CDR3, as DNA: TGTGTCAGCAGTTATAGACGGGATTCTGAGCAGTACTTC. This encodes CVSSYRRDSEQYF.